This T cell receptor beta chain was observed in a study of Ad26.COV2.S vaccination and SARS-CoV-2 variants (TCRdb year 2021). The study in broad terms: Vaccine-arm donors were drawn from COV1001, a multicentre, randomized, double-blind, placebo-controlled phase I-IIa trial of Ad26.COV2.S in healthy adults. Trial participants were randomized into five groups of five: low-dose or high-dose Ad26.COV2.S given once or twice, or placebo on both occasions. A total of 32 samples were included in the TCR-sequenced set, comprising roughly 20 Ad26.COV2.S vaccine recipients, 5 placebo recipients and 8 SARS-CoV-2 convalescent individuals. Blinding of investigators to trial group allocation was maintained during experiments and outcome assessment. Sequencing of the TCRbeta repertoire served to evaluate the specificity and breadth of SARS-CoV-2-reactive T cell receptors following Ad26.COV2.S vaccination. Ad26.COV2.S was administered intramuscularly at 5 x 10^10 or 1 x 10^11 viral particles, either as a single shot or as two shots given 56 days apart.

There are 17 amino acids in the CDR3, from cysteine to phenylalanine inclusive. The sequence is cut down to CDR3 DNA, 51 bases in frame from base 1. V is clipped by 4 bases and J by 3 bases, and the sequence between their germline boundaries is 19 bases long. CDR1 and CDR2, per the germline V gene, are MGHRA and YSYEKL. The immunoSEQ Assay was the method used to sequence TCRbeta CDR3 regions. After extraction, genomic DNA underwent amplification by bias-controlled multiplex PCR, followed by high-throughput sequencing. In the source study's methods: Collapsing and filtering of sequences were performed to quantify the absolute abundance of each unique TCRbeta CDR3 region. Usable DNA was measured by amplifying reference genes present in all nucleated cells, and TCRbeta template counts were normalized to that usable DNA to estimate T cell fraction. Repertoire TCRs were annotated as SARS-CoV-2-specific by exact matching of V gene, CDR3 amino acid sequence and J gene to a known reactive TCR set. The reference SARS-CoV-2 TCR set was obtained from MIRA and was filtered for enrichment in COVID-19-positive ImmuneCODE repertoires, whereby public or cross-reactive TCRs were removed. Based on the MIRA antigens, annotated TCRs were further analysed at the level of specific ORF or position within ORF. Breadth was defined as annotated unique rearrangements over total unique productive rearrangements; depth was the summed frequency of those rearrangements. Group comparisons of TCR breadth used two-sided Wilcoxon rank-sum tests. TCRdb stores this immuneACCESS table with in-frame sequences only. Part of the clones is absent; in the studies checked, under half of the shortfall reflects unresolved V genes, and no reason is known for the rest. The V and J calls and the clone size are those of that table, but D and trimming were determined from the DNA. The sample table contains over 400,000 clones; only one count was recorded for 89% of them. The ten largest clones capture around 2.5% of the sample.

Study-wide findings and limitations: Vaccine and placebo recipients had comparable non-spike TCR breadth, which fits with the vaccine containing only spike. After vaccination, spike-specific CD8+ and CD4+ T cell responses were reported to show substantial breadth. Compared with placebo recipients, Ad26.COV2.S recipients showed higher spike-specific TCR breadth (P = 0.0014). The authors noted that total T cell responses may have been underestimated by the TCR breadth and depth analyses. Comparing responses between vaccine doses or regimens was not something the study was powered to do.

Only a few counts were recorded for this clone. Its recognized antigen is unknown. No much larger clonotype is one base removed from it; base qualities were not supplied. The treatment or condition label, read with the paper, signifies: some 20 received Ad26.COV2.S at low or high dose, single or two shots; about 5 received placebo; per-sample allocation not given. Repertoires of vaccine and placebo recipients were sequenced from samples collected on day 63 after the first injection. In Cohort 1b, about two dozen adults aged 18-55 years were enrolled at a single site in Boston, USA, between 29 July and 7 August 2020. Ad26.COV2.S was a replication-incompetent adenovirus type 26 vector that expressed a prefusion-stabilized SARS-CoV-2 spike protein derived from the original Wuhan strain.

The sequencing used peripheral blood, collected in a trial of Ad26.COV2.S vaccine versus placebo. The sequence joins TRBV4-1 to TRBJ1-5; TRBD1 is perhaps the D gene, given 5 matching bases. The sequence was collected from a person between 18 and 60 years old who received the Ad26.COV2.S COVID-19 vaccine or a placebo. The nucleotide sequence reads TGCGCCAGCAGCCGTGGTTGGGTGGGGGGAAACAATCAGCCCCAGCATTTT. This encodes CASSRGWVGGNNQPQHF.